These 3 T cell receptor beta chains came from one sample sequenced in a study of T cell changes during pregnancy in multiple sclerosis. The protocol was immunoSEQ multiplex PCR, while the TCRdb copy is restricted to in-frame clones and leaves out a portion. Of around 50,000 clones detected, 85% to 90% appear once; the ten largest clones hold around 7.9%. The specimen comprised CD8+ T cells from peripheral blood mononuclear cells, sampled in the second trimester of pregnancy. The source is a female donor with multiple sclerosis, enrolled in a pregnancy study.

CDR3 sequence: CASSGTSSGANVLTF. The CDR3 DNA follows: TGTGCCAGCAGTGGGACTTCCTCTGGGGCCAACGTCCTGACTTTC. The rearrangement links TRBV6-1 to TRBJ2-6; the D gene is possibly TRBD2 (5 bases). Per germline, CDR1 MNHNS and CDR2 SASEGT. V was clipped by 4 bases and J by 0 bases, with 7 bases between them. CDR3 length equals 15 residues.

V and J are TRBV6-1 and TRBJ2-7; the match to TRBD1 covers 8 bases. The CDR3 length is 15 residues. CDR1 and CDR2 from the germline V gene are MNHNS and SASEGT. V lost 3 bases, J lost 5 bases, and 9 bases stayed unmatched. In DNA form, the CDR3 reads TGTGCCAGCAGTGACCATCCGGACAGGGTCGACGAGCAGTACTTC. Residues: CASSDHPDRVDEQYF.

V usage is TRBV28 and J usage is TRBJ2-1; D not certain. The CDR3 is 13 residues long. V lost 2 bases and J 6 bases, leaving 8 bases between the germline ends. In germline, CDR1 is MDHEN, CDR2 SYDVKM. The CDR3 spells CASSLGLINEQFF. The CDR3 DNA reads TGTGCCAGCAGTTTAGGCCTCATCAATGAGCAGTTCTTC.